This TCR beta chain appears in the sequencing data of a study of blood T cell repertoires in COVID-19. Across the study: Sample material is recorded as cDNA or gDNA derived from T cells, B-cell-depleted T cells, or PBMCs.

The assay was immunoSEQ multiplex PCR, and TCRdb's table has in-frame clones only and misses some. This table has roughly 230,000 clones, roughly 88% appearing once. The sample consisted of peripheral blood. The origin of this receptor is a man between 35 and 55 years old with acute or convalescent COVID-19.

In DNA, the CDR3 is TGTGCCAGCAGTGAGTTTGGGGCCGGAATGGCGCCCCAGCATTTT. Protein sequence: CASSEFGAGMAPQHF. The chain combines TRBV6-1 with TRBJ1-5; D perhaps matches TRBD1 (5 bases). Germline V gives CDR1 MNHNS, CDR2 SASEGT. This CDR3 comprises 15 residues. Trimming removed 3 bases from V and 9 bases from J, with 18 bases in between.